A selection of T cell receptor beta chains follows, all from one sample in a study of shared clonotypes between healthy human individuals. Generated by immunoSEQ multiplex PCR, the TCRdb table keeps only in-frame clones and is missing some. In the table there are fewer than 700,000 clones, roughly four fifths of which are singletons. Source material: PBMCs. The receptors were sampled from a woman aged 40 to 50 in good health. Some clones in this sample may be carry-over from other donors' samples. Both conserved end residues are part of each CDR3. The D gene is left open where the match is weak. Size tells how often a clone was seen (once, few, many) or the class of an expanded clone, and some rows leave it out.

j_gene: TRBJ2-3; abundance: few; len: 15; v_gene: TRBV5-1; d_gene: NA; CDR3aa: CASSLEGRGPDTQYF; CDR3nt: TGCGCCAGCAGCTTGGAGGGCAGGGGACCAGATACGCAGTATTTT
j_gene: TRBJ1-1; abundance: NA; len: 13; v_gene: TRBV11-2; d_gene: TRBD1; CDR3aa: CASSAQGATEAFF; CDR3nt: TGTGCCAGCAGCGCCCAGGGGGCCACTGAAGCTTTCTTT
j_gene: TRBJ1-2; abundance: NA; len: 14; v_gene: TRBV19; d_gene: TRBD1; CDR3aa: CASRPDRAVYGYTF; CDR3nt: TGTGCCAGTAGACCTGACAGGGCGGTCTATGGCTACACCTTC
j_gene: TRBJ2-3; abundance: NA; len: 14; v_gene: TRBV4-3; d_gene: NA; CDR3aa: CASSRGVSTDTQYF; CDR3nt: TGCGCCAGCAGTAGAGGGGTTAGCACAGATACGCAGTATTTT
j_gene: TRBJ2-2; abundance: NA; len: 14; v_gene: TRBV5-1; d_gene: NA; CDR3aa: CASKPGLSTGELFF; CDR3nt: TGCGCCAGCAAACCGGGACTCTCTACCGGGGAGCTGTTTTTT
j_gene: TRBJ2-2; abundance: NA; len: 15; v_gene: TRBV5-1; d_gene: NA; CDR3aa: CASSLGTANTGELFF; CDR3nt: TGCGCCAGCAGCTTAGGGACCGCGAACACCGGGGAGCTGTTTTTT
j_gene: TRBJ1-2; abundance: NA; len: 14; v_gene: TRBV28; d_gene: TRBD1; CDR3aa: CASSPGQGDYGYTF; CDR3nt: TGTGCCAGCAGTCCGGGACAGGGAGACTATGGCTACACCTTC
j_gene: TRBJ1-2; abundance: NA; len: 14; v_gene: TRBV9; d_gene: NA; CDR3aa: CASSEDGAPYGYTF; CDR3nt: TGTGCCAGCAGCGAGGACGGAGCACCGTATGGCTACACCTTC
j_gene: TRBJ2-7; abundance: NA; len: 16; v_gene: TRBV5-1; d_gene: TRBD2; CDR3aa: CASSLDGSGRRNEQYF; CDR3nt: TGCGCCAGCAGCTTGGATGGTAGCGGGAGGCGTAACGAGCAGTACTTC
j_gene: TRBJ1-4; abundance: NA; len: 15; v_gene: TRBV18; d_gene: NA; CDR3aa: CASSPPELGGEKLFF; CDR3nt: TGTGCCAGCTCACCACCGGAGTTGGGGGGTGAAAAACTGTTTTTT
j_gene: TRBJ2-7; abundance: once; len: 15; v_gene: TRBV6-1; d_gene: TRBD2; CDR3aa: CASSGRGGLVDEQYF; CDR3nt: TGTGCCAGCAGTGGCCGGGGAGGGCTAGTGGACGAGCAGTACTTC
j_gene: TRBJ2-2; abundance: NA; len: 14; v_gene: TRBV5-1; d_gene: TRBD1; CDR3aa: CASSTGQLTGELFF; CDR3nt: TGCGCCAGCAGCACGGGACAGCTCACCGGGGAGCTGTTTTTT
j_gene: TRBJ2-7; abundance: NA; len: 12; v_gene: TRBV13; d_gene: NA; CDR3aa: CASSLSSGEQYF; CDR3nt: TGTGCCAGCAGCCTCTCGTCGGGCGAGCAGTACTTC
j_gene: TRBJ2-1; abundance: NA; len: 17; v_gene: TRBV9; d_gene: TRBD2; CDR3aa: CASSPRGSGGSYNEQFF; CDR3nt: TGTGCCAGCAGCCCGAGGGGAAGCGGGGGCTCCTACAATGAGCAGTTCTTC
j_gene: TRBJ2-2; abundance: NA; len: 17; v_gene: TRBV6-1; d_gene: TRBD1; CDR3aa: CASSASDRGVYTGELFF; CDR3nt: TGTGCCAGCAGTGCGTCTGACAGGGGGGTTTACACCGGGGAGCTGTTTTTT
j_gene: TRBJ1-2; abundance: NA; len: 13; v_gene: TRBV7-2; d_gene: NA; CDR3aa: CASSLAVNYGYTF; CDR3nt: TGTGCCAGCAGCTTAGCGGTCAACTATGGCTACACCTTC
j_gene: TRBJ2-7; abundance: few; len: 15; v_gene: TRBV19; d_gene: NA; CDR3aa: CASGSRASSSYEQYF; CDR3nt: TGTGCCAGTGGCTCCAGGGCCTCCAGCTCCTACGAGCAGTACTTC
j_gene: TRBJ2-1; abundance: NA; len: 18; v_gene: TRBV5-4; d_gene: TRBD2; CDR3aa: CASSLILVAGVGSNEQFF; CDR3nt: TGTGCCAGCAGCTTGATACTCGTAGCGGGAGTAGGGTCCAATGAGCAGTTCTTC
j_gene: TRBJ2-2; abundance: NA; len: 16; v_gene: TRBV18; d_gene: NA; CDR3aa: CASSPELAANTGELFF; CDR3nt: TGTGCCAGCTCACCAGAGCTAGCCGCGAACACCGGGGAGCTGTTTTTT
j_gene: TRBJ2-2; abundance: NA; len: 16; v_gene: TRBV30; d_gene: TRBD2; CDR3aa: CAWSATGRSGTGELFF; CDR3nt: TGTGCCTGGAGTGCCACCGGGAGGTCGGGCACCGGGGAGCTGTTTTTT
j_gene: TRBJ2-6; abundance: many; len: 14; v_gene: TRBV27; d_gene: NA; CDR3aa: CASSLEPGANVLTF; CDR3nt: TGTGCCAGCAGTTTAGAACCCGGGGCCAACGTCCTGACTTTC
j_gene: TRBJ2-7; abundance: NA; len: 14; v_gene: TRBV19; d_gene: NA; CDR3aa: CASSVTGAPYEQYF; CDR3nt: TGTGCCAGTAGTGTGACAGGAGCCCCCTACGAGCAGTACTTC
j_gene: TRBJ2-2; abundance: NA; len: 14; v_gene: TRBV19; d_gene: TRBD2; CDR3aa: CASSITSDTGELFF; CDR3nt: TGTGCCAGTAGTATTACTAGCGATACCGGGGAGCTGTTTTTT
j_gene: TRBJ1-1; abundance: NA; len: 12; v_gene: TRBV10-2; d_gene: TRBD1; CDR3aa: CASAGQAELAFF; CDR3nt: TGCGCCAGCGCCGGACAGGCAGAACTAGCTTTCTTT
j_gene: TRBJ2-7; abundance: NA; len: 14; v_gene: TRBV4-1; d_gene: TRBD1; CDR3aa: CASSPRTGSYEQYF; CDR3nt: TGCGCCAGCAGCCCCCGGACAGGGTCCTACGAGCAGTACTTC
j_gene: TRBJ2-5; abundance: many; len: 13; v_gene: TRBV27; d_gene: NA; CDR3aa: CASSRAGQETQYF; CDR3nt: TGTGCCAGCAGTCGCGCGGGTCAAGAGACCCAGTACTTC
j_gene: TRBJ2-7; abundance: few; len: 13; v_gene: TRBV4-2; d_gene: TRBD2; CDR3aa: CASSSAGAYEQYF; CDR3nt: TGTGCCAGCAGCTCCGCGGGGGCCTACGAGCAGTACTTC
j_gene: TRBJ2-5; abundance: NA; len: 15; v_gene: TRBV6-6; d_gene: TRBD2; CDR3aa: CASTPEAGGSETQYF; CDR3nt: TGTGCCAGCACCCCCGAGGCGGGAGGTTCGGAGACCCAGTACTTC
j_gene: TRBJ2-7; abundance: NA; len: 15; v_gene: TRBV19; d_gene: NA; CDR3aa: CASSIKVGPGYEQYF; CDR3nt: TGTGCCAGTAGTATAAAAGTGGGCCCGGGCTACGAGCAGTACTTC
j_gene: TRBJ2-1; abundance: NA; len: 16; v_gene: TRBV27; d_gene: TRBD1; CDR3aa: CASSPRIGTGNNEQFF; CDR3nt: TGTGCCAGCAGTCCCCGAATTGGGACAGGGAACAATGAGCAGTTCTTC
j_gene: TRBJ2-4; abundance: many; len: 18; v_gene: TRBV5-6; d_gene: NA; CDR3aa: CASSLDGGTPGLGNIQYF; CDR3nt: TGTGCCAGCAGCTTGGATGGGGGAACCCCCGGTTTGGGAAACATTCAGTACTTC
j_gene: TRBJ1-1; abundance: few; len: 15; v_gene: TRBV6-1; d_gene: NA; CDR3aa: CASTHGKSGSPEAFF; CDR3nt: TGTGCCAGCACCCATGGAAAGTCAGGATCTCCTGAAGCTTTCTTT
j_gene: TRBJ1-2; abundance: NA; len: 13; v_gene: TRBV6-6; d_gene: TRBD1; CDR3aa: CASRPQGVYGYTF; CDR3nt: TGTGCCAGCAGGCCCCAGGGGGTCTATGGCTACACCTTC
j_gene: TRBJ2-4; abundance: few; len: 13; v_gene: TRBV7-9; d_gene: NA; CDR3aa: CASSSAGANIQYF; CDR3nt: TGTGCCAGCAGCTCGGCGGGGGCAAACATTCAGTACTTC
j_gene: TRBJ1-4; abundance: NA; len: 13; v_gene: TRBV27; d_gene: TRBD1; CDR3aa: CASSQGANEKLFF; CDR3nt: TGTGCCAGCAGTCAGGGGGCTAATGAAAAACTGTTTTTT
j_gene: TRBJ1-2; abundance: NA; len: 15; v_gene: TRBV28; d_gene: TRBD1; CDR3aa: CASSLRAGGNYGYTF; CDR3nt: TGTGCCAGCAGTTTAAGAGCAGGGGGCAACTATGGCTACACCTTC
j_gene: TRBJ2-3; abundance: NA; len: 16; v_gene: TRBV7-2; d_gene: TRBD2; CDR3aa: CASSWLSGSGTDTQYF; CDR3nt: TGTGCCAGCAGCTGGCTTAGCGGGAGCGGCACAGATACGCAGTATTTT
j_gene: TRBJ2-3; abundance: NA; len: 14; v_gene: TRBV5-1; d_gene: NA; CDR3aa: CASSLGTALDTQYF; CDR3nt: TGCGCCAGCAGCTTGGGGACCGCCCTGGATACGCAGTATTTT
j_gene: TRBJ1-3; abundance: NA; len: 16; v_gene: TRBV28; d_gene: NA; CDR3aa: CASSLPGSNSGNTIYF; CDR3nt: TGTGCCAGCAGTTTGCCGGGTTCTAACTCTGGAAACACCATATATTTT
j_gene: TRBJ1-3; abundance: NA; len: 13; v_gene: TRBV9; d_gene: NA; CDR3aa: CASSGRNGNTIYF; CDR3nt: TGTGCCAGCAGCGGGAGAAACGGAAACACCATATATTTT
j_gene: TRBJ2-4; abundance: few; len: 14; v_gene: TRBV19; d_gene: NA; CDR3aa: CASSMGRSLNIQYF; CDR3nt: TGTGCCAGTAGTATGGGGAGGTCCCTGAACATTCAGTACTTC
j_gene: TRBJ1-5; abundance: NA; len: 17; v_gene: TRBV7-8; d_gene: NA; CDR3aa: CASSLVDSILSNQPQHF; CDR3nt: TGTGCCAGCAGCTTAGTGGACAGCATTCTTAGCAATCAGCCCCAGCATTTT
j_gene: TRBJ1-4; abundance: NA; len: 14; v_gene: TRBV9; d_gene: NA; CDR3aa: CASSSRAYNEKLFF; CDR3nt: TGTGCCAGCAGCTCCCGGGCCTATAATGAAAAACTGTTTTTT
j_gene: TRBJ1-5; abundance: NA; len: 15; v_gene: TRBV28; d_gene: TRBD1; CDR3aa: CASSGTGGGNQPQHF; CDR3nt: TGTGCCAGCAGCGGGACAGGGGGTGGGAATCAGCCCCAGCATTTT
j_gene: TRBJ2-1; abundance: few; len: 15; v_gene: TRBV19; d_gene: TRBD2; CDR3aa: CASSIEGTRRNEQFF; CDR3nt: TGTGCCAGTAGTATAGAAGGGACTAGGCGGAATGAGCAGTTCTTC
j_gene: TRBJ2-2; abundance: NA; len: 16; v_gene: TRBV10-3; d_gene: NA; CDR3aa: CAISDPPWANTGELFF; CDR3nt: TGTGCCATCAGTGATCCCCCGTGGGCGAACACCGGGGAGCTGTTTTTT
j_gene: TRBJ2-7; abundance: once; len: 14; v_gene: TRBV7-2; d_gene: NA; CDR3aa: CASSLVVPTYEQYF; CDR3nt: TGTGCCAGCAGCTTAGTTGTTCCCACCTACGAGCAGTACTTC
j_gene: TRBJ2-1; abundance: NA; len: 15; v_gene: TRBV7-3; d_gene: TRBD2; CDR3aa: CASSLGLAQRNEQFF; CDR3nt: TGTGCCAGCAGCCTAGGACTAGCACAGAGAAATGAGCAGTTCTTC
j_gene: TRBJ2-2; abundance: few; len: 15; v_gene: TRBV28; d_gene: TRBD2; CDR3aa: CASSQAGGNTGELFF; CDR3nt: TGTGCCAGCAGTCAGGCGGGAGGGAACACCGGGGAGCTGTTTTTT
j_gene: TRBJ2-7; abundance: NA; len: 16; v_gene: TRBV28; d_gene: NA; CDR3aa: CASSLPSRGAAYEQYF; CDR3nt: TGTGCCAGCAGTTTGCCCTCGAGAGGCGCTGCGTACGAGCAGTACTTC
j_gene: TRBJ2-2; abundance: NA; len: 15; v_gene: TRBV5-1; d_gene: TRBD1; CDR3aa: CASSTTGENTGELFF; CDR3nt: TGCGCCAGCAGCACGACAGGGGAGAACACCGGGGAGCTGTTTTTT
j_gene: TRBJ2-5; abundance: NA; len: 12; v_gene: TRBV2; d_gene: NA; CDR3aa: CASRGGTGTQYF; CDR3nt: TGTGCCAGCAGGGGCGGGACTGGGACCCAGTACTTC